Listed here are 14 T cell receptor beta chains from one sample, sequenced in a study of metastatic and nonmetastatic thyroid tumors. TCRdb reanalyzed the PCR reads with MiXCR. The sample yields roughly 59,000 clones, about a sixth seen once. Before thyroid surgery, none of the patients had received any treatment. Sequences were obtained from blood. Every receptor here comes from a male donor with papillary thyroid cancer or a benign thyroid nodule (not recorded which). Some clones in this sample may be carry-over from other donors' samples.

This clone was counted at least ten times. This chain joins TRBV6-5 and TRBJ1-2, with D possibly matching TRBD1 (5 bases). Trimming cost V 2 bases and J 7 bases, with 11 bases left between them. Germline V gene sequence: CDR1 MNHEY, CDR2 SVGAGI. The CDR3 runs to 13 residues. The CDR3 DNA follows: TGTGCCAGCAGTTACGGGGCAGCCGGTGGCTACACCTTC. Amino acids: CASSYGAAGGYTF.

The chain is built from TRBV4-1 and TRBJ2-2; TRBD2 aligns across 12 bases. The CDR3 is 16 amino acids. V lost 1 base to trimming and J lost 8 bases; unmatched junction nucleotides: 5. The V gene's germline CDR1 is MGHRA and CDR2 YSYEKL. The DNA of the CDR3 is TGCGCCAGCAGCCAAGGACTAGCGGGAGTTGTAGGGGAGCTGTTTTTT. Translated, it gives CASSQGLAGVVGELFF.

This clone has a count of ten or more. V is TRBV7-9 and J is TRBJ2-1; D is unresolved. This CDR3 has 11 amino acids. The germline CDR1 and CDR2 sequences are SEHNR and FQNEAQ (reference sequence). The ends were cut back, 5 bases at V and 8 bases at J, with 7 bases in the middle. CDR3 bases: TGTGCCAGCAGCCTTACCGATGAGCAGTTCTTC. Its protein is CASSLTDEQFF.

In this sample, this clone turned up many times. This chain uses TRBV6-5 with TRBJ2-7; no clear D gene. The germline gives CDR1 MNHEY, CDR2 SVGAGI. Trimming removed 2 bases from V and 7 bases from J, with 6 bases in between. The CDR3 totals 11 residues. The DNA of the CDR3 is TGTGCCAGCAGTTACCTGGGTGAGCAGTACTTC. Amino acids: CASSYLGEQYF.

This clone has a single count. The rearrangement joins TRBV30 to TRBJ2-2; TRBD2 matches at 8 bases. The CDR3 spans 16 residues. V lost 3 bases, J lost 2 bases, and 8 bases stayed unmatched. Germline assignment: CDR1 GTSNPN and CDR2 SVGIG (reference sequence). CDR3 coding DNA: TGTGCCTGGAGAGGGAGGCGGGGGGCCAACACCGGGGAGCTGTTTTTT. Translating gives CAWRGRRGANTGELFF. Complete variable domain (other parts from reference TRBV30 and TRBJ2-2): SQTIHQWPATLVQPVGSPLSLECTVEGTSNPNLYWYRQAAGRGLQLLFYSVGIGQISSEVPQNLSASRPQDRQFILSSKKLLLSDSGFYLCAWRGRRGANTGELFFGEGSRLTVL.

With respect to this clone: A much larger clone lies one base from this, so it may be a read error. The gene calls are TRBV20-1 and TRBJ1-1, with no clear D. The CDR3 spans 13 residues. CDR1 DFQATT and CDR2 SNEGSKA come from the germline V gene (reference sequence). The CDR3 region is CSARDEENTEAFF. DNA for the CDR3: TGCAGTGCTAGAGATGAAGAGAACACCGAAGCTTTCTTT.

This clone was counted many times. The chain couples TRBV19 to TRBJ1-1, with TRBD1 matching 8 bases. The CDR3 contains 14 residues. Germline lookup yields CDR1 LNHDA and CDR2 SQIVND (reference sequence). The J segment lost 10 bases and the V segment lost 7 bases, leaving 14 bases of the junction unmatched. This CDR3 is CASTTTGARFGAFF. The CDR3 region has the DNA TGTGCCAGTACGACGACAGGGGCAAGGTTTGGAGCTTTCTTT. Looking up the rest from reference TRBV19 and TRBJ1-1 gives the full variable domain: DGGITQSPKYLFRKEGQNVTLSCEQNLNHDAMYWYRQDPGQGLRLIYYSQIVNDFQKGDIAEGYSVSREKKESFPLTVTSAQKNPTAFYLCASTTTGARFGAFFGQGTRLTVV.

This clone was recorded many times. The genes are TRBV6-2 or TRBV6-3 and TRBJ1-5; a possible D gene is TRBD1 (5 bases). CDR3 length: 16 amino acids. The V and J ends lost 1 base and 0 bases respectively, with 10 bases between them. The germline V gene has CDR1 MNHEY and CDR2 SVGEGT. CDR3 region: CASSYLGQLSNQPQHF. The DNA for the CDR3 is TGTGCCAGCAGTTACTTGGGGCAACTTAGCAATCAGCCCCAGCATTTT.

Points on this clone: The junction differs from germline at one of its ends, possibly a read error. The chain couples TRBV5-1 to TRBJ2-6; TRBD1 or TRBD2 may be the D gene (6 bases each). Germline V gene sequence: CDR1 SGHRS, CDR2 YFSETQ. The CDR3 length is 16 residues. DNA for the CDR3: TGCGCCAGCACGTCGGGGGTAGGGGCAGGGGCCAACTTCCTGACTTTC. Its protein is CASTSGVGAGANFLTF.

This clone was seen repeatedly, ten times or more. The genes are TRBV19 and TRBJ1-1; TRBD1 matches 7 bases. The germline CDR1 and CDR2 sequences are LNHDA and SQIVND (reference sequence). After removal of 9 bases from V and 1 base from J, the junction contained 2 bases not matched to a gene. The CDR3 runs 12 residues. This chain's CDR3 is CASRTGNTEAFF. The CDR3 DNA reads as TGTGCCAGCAGGACAGGGAACACTGAAGCTTTCTTT.

This clone was found many times. The chain uses TRBV4-2 and TRBJ1-1, with a possible D match to TRBD1 (5 bases). The CDR3 spans 14 residues. Germline V gives CDR1 LGHNA, CDR2 YNFKEQ. V lost 4 bases and J lost 5, with 14 bases in between. The CDR3 loop is CASSRGTVGTEAFF. In DNA form, the CDR3 reads TGTGCCAGCAGCCGGGGGACGGTAGGGACTGAAGCTTTCTTT.

This clone was detected ten times or more. The chain uses TRBV6-6 and TRBJ2-3; 12 bases are shared with TRBD2. This CDR3 has 17 amino acids. Germline CDR1 MNHNY, CDR2 SVGAGI (reference sequence). The J segment lost 3 bases and the V segment lost 0 bases, leaving 4 bases of the junction unmatched. The chain's CDR3 is CASSYSPSGGGTDTQYF. CDR3 bases: TGTGCCAGCAGTTACTCTCCTAGCGGGGGGGGGACAGATACGCAGTATTTT.

At least ten counts were recorded for this clone. This chain joins TRBV9 and TRBJ2-3; D is possibly TRBD1 or TRBD2 (6 bases each). Trimming removed 3 bases at V and 1 base at J, with 15 bases between. The V gene's germline CDR1 is SGDLS and CDR2 YYNGEE. The length of the CDR3 is 16 residues. The CDR3 region has the DNA TGTGCCAGCAGCGGCAGGGGCTGGGAGGGCACAGATACGCAGTATTTT. This codes for CASSGRGWEGTDTQYF.

This clone showed up many times. This chain joins TRBV4-2 and TRBJ1-1; D perhaps matches TRBD1 (5 bases). Trimming cost V 1 base and J 1 base, with 10 bases left between them. Germline V gives CDR1 LGHNA, CDR2 YNFKEQ. This CDR3 has 15 amino acids. This CDR3 is CASSQGDGANTEAFF. The CDR3 region has the DNA TGTGCCAGCAGCCAAGGGGACGGGGCGAACACTGAAGCTTTCTTT.